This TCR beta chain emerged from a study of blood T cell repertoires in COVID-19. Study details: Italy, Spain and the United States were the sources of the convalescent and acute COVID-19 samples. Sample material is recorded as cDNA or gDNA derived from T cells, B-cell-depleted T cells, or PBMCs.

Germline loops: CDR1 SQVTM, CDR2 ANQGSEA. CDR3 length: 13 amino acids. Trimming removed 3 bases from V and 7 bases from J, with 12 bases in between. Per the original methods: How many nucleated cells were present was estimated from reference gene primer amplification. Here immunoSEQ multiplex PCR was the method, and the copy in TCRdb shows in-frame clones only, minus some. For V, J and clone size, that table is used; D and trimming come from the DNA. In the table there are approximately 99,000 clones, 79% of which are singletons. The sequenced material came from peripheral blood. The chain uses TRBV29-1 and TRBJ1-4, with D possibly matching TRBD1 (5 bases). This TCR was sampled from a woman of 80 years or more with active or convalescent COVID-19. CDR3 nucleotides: TGCAGCGTTGAGAAAGGGGTGGGTGAAAAACTGTTTTTT. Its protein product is CSVEKGVGEKLFF.